This entry features one T cell receptor (beta chain) sequence. Its antigen is unidentified. This entry belongs to a study of OX40 agonist ivuxolimab in advanced cancers. Study outcomes and limitations: Expanded clones belonging to CD8+ T cells outnumbered, on average, those of CD4+.

Sequencing was performed with immunoSEQ multiplex PCR; in TCRdb, only in-frame clones are kept and a portion is missing. The table records some 9,500 clones, more than 80% of them present only once. The germline V and J ends were trimmed by 4 bases and 0 bases, with 9 bases remaining between them. This CDR3 has 15 residues. Germline loops: CDR1 SGHDN, CDR2 FVKESK. The sample in question was CD4+ or CD8+ T cells sorted from blood, obtained in a trial of the OX40 agonist ivuxolimab. This chain uses TRBV14 with TRBJ1-4, with no clear D. The receptor comes from an adult with an advanced solid tumor such as melanoma, head and neck, liver or kidney cancer. CDR3 nucleotides: TGTGCCAGCAGCCCAACAGCTGCAACTAATGAAAAACTGTTTTTT. It specifies CASSPTAATNEKLFF.